One sample yielded the 31 T cell receptor beta chains listed below, sequenced in a study of T cells after yellow fever vaccination. TCRdb re-analysed the 5' RACE reads in MiXCR, keeping a single row per CDR3 protein. This table holds some 550,000 distinct CDR3 sequences, roughly 19% found once. The sample in question was PBMCs, obtained 15 days after the yellow fever booster vaccination. The source of these receptors is a man aged 30-40 years who received the YFV17D yellow fever vaccine.

This clonotype has more than one count but fewer than ten. For the CDR3, the DNA is TGTGCCAGCAGTGTCACGGGCGGTGGGAATAAGCAGTACTTC. As protein: CASSVTGGGNKQYF. The genes are TRBV12-3 or TRBV12-4 and TRBJ2-7, with D hard to call. The CDR3 is made up of 14 amino acids. V was clipped by 5 bases and J by 8 bases, with 19 bases between them.

This clonotype was counted at least ten times. The gene calls are TRBV7-9 and TRBJ2-1; D remains ambiguous. The CDR3 is 15 amino acids. Trimming took off 6 bases at V and 3 bases at J, with 15 bases between the two ends. Germline V lookup: CDR1 SEHNR, CDR2 FQNEAQ (reference sequence). CDR3 sequence: CASSRLDRSYNEQFF. The CDR3 coding sequence is TGTGCCAGCAGTCGACTCGATAGAAGCTACAATGAGCAGTTCTTC.

A few counts support this clonotype. The CDR3 is CASSQDWSNTGELFF. The CDR3 DNA sequence: TGTGCCAGCAGCCAAGACTGGTCGAACACCGGGGAGCTGTTTTTT. This chain links TRBV3-1 with TRBJ2-2, with D hard to call. V was pared by 0 bases and J by 0 bases, with 5 bases between. Germline V gene sequence: CDR1 LGHDT, CDR2 YNNKEL (reference sequence). The CDR3 totals 15 residues.

This chain joins TRBV28 and TRBJ2-7, with D possibly being TRBD1 or TRBD2 (5 bases each). Deletions cut 0 bases from V and 3 bases from J, with 15 bases between. CDR1 is MDHEN and CDR2 is SYDVKM in the germline V gene. The CDR3 length is 16 residues. The chain's CDR3 is CASSLWGEGFIYEQYF. CDR3 nucleotide sequence: TGTGCCAGCAGTTTATGGGGAGAGGGGTTTATCTACGAGCAGTACTTC.

The table lists this clonotype with a few counts. The chain employs TRBV7-8 and TRBJ2-5; no clear D gene. This CDR3 has 13 residues. Per germline, CDR1 SGHVS and CDR2 FQNEAQ. The V gene lost 8 bases and the J gene lost 5 bases, with 15 bases spanning the gap. DNA for the CDR3: TGTGCCAGCTTGGAGTCCCAGGTCGAGACCCAGTACTTC. It yields the protein CASLESQVETQYF.

This clonotype occurred many times. This chain connects TRBV9 to TRBJ2-7, with a possible D match to TRBD1 (6 bases). The CDR3 spans 14 residues. V gave up 4 bases and J gave up 3 bases, with 14 bases separating them. Germline V gives CDR1 SGDLS, CDR2 YYNGEE. This CDR3 is CASSPEQGFYEQYF. The CDR3, as DNA: TGTGCCAGCAGCCCCGAACAGGGTTTCTACGAGCAGTACTTC.

This chain links TRBV6-4 with TRBJ2-2; D remains ambiguous. V lost 6 bases to trimming and J lost 5 bases, with 13 bases between them. The CDR3 length is 14 residues. Germline assignment: CDR1 MRHNA and CDR2 SNTAGT. The CDR3 region has the DNA TGTGCCAGCAGCCCTGAATGGGGTACCGGGGAGCTGTTTTTT. Protein sequence: CASSPEWGTGELFF.

This clonotype was observed a few times. The chain joins TRBV7-9 to TRBJ2-7; D assignment may be TRBD1 or TRBD2 (7 bases each). CDR3 size: 13 residues. With 8 bases removed from V and 2 bases from J, the gap between germline ends came to 13 bases. Germline CDR1 reads SEHNR; CDR2 reads FQNEAQ (reference sequence). The CDR3 loop reads CASLQGGTYEQYF. DNA for the CDR3: TGTGCCAGCCTGCAGGGGGGGACCTACGAGCAGTACTTC.

The rearrangement links TRBV3-1 to TRBJ2-5, with 8 positions matching TRBD2. Per the germline V gene, CDR1 is LGHDT and CDR2 is YNNKEL (reference sequence). V trimming: 4 bases; J trimming: 5 bases; junction bases outside the gene matches: 9. This CDR3 spans 15 amino acids. The CDR3 sequence: CASSPSGSGEETQYF. The CDR3 region has the DNA TGTGCCAGCAGCCCAAGCGGGAGTGGAGAGGAGACCCAGTACTTC.

This chain joins TRBV7-8 and TRBJ2-1; TRBD2 matches 13 bases. The ends lost 2 bases at V and 10 bases at J; junction bases unmatched: 14. The germline V gene encodes CDR1 SGHVS and CDR2 FQNEAQ. The CDR3 is made up of 18 amino acids. The CDR3 sequence is CASSLRPTRTSGSKEQFF. CDR3 DNA sequence: TGTGCCAGCAGCTTACGCCCCACCCGGACTAGCGGGAGTAAGGAGCAGTTCTTC.

This clonotype was observed a few times. The chain employs TRBV12-3 or TRBV12-4 and TRBJ2-1; D could derive from TRBD1 or TRBD2 (6 bases each). V was pared by 5 bases and J by 0 bases, with 14 bases between. The CDR3 consists of 16 residues. The CDR3 DNA sequence: TGTGCCAGCAGTCCTGGGGGGACATTCTCCTACAATGAGCAGTTCTTC. It yields the protein CASSPGGTFSYNEQFF.

The chain has TRBV7-2 and TRBJ2-1; no firm D call. This CDR3 spans 12 amino acids. The germline V gene has CDR1 SGHTA and CDR2 FQGNSA. V lost 6 bases and J lost 5, with 8 bases in between. The CDR3 loop reads CASRKTDNEQFF. Written as DNA, the CDR3 is TGTGCCAGCAGAAAAACTGACAATGAGCAGTTCTTC.

The V call is TRBV20-1, the J call TRBJ2-1; the D gene is possibly TRBD2 (5 bases). From germline, CDR1 is DFQATT and CDR2 SNEGSKA (reference sequence). Trimming left V 5 bases short and J 8 bases short, with 13 bases between. This CDR3 comprises 12 residues. CDR3 amino acids: CSALPRADEQFF. CDR3 sequence (DNA): TGCAGTGCTTTACCGAGGGCCGATGAGCAGTTCTTC.

This clonotype was counted between two and nine times. This rearrangement joins TRBV7-6 to TRBJ2-5, with TRBD1 identical over 7 bases. The germline V gene encodes CDR1 SGHVS and CDR2 FNYEAQ. V shed 0 bases and J 1 base; nucleotides not matched to a gene: 5. This CDR3 is built from 16 residues. The DNA of the CDR3 is TGTGCCAGCAGCTTAGCAAGGGACAGCCGCCAAGAGACCCAGTACTTC. Protein product: CASSLARDSRQETQYF.

This clonotype was counted a few times. J is TRBJ1-1 and V is TRBV20-1; D is unresolved. Germline values: CDR1 DFQATT, CDR2 SNEGSKA (reference sequence). The V end was cut by 0 bases, the J end by 2 bases, with 10 bases between. The CDR3 sequence is 14 residues long. CDR3 nucleotide sequence: TGCAGTGCTAGAGATCTAGGGAGCAACACTGAAGCTTTCTTT. Translated: CSARDLGSNTEAFF.

The CDR3 spells CASKVWLGRGDEQYF. The CDR3, as DNA: TGTGCCAGCAAGGTCTGGCTGGGTCGCGGTGACGAGCAGTACTTC. The V call is TRBV2, the J call TRBJ2-7; D is undetermined. The CDR3 has 15 residues. V shed 7 bases and J shed 5 bases, with 21 bases lying between them. Germline CDR1 and CDR2: SNHLY and FYNNEI.

This clonotype showed up just a few times. The J gene is TRBJ2-7, the V gene TRBV10-3; possible D gene TRBD1, 8 bases. The V end lost 8 bases, the J end lost 6 bases, and 14 bases lay between the germline ends. The CDR3 runs 12 residues. Germline V gene sequence: CDR1 ENHRY, CDR2 SYGVKD. This CDR3 is CAILDREGEQYF. In DNA form, the CDR3 reads TGTGCCATCCTGGACAGGGAGGGCGAGCAGTACTTC.

The chain is built from TRBV2 and TRBJ2-2; 14 bases agree with TRBD2. The CDR3 runs 15 residues. CDR1 and CDR2 (germline): SNHLY, FYNNEI. V lost 6 bases and J lost 4; bases outside the gene matches: 1. The CDR3 protein is CASRGTSGSTGELFF. The CDR3 DNA reads as TGTGCCAGCAGGGGGACTAGCGGGAGCACCGGGGAGCTGTTTTTT. The entire variable domain, with the rest obtained from reference TRBV2 and TRBJ2-2, is as follows: EPEVTQTPSHQVTQMGQEVILRCVPISNHLYFYWYRQILGQKVEFLVSFYNNEISEKSEIFDDQFSVERPDGSNFTLKIRSTKLEDSAMYFCASRGTSGSTGELFFGEGSRLTVL.

J is TRBJ2-2 and V is TRBV6-2 or TRBV6-3; possibly TRBD1 or TRBD2 for D (5 bases each). This CDR3 is 16 amino acids long. Per germline, CDR1 MNHEY and CDR2 SVGEGT. V gave up 0 bases and J gave up 3 bases, with 11 bases separating them. The CDR3 DNA sequence: TGTGCCAGCAGTTACTCGTCAGGGCGGGACACCGGGGAGCTGTTTTTT. Translation gives CASSYSSGRDTGELFF.

This chain joins TRBV7-9 and TRBJ2-1; D ambiguous. This CDR3 has 12 amino acids. Germline loops: CDR1 SEHNR, CDR2 FQNEAQ (reference sequence). Trimming removed 1 base from V and 7 bases from J, with 5 bases in between. Here the CDR3 reads CASSLEQNEQFF. As DNA, the CDR3 is TGTGCCAGCAGCTTAGAACAAAATGAGCAGTTCTTC.

CDR3 nucleotide sequence: TGTGCCAGCAGCTTAACTAGCGGGAGAGTCGATGAGCAGTTCTTC. Translating gives CASSLTSGRVDEQFF. This sequence joins TRBV7-3 and TRBJ2-1; 9 nucleotides line up with TRBD2. The CDR3 extends over 15 amino acids. Germline-derived CDR1 and CDR2 are SGHTA and FQGTGA. Trimming took 0 bases from V and 8 from J; bases not matched to a gene: 5. The whole variable domain, remainder taken from reference TRBV7-3 and TRBJ2-1, is GAGVSQTPSNKVTEKGKYVELRCDPISGHTALYWYRQSLGQGPEFLIYFQGTGAADDSGLPNDRFFAVRPEGSVSTLKIQRTERGDSAVYLCASSLTSGRVDEQFFGPGTRLTVL.

This clonotype is labeled medium-sized. The chain joins TRBV7-8 to TRBJ2-1, with D perhaps given as TRBD1 or TRBD2 (5 bases each). This CDR3 comprises 14 residues. V dropped 5 bases and J dropped 6 bases, with 14 bases sitting between them. Germline values: CDR1 SGHVS, CDR2 FQNEAQ. This chain's CDR3 is CASSGGLRLNEQFF. CDR3 DNA sequence: TGTGCCAGCAGCGGGGGTTTGCGCCTCAATGAGCAGTTCTTC.

This clonotype turned up a few times. The CDR3 DNA sequence: TGCAGTGCTAGAGATAGCCCAGTGGGGAGGGATACGCAGTATTTT. It codes for CSARDSPVGRDTQYF. The chain employs TRBV20-1 and TRBJ2-3, with D tentatively TRBD2 (6 bases). Germline assignment: CDR1 DFQATT and CDR2 SNEGSKA (reference sequence). The CDR3 consists of 15 residues. V was pared by 0 bases and J by 6 bases, with 16 bases between.

The rearrangement joins TRBV18 to TRBJ2-5, with TRBD1 matching 7 bases. Unmatched junction bases numbered 5, after V lost 0 bases and J lost 4 bases. Germline V gene data show CDR1 as KGHSH and CDR2 as LQKENI. The CDR3 consists of 15 residues. CDR3 DNA sequence: TGTGCCAGCTCACCACCAGGGGGCACGAGAGAGACCCAGTACTTC. Residues: CASSPPGGTRETQYF.

The chain joins TRBV12-3 or TRBV12-4 to TRBJ2-3, with D perhaps TRBD1 (6 bases). V lost 3 bases to trimming and J lost 3 bases, with 10 bases between them. This CDR3 is 14 amino acids long. The CDR3 sequence: CASSFSQGTDTQYF. The CDR3 bases are TGTGCCAGCAGTTTCAGTCAGGGGACAGATACGCAGTATTTT.

The chain is built from TRBV7-8 and TRBJ1-1, with D perhaps matching TRBD1 (5 bases). Trimming removed 8 bases at V and 9 bases at J, with 16 bases between. CDR1 and CDR2 from the germline V gene are SGHVS and FQNEAQ. The CDR3 spans 12 residues. The chain's CDR3 is CASGTGGAQAFF. In DNA form, the CDR3 reads TGTGCCAGCGGGACCGGTGGGGCCCAAGCTTTCTTT.

The rearrangement links TRBV18 to TRBJ2-5; no reliable D call. Per germline, CDR1 KGHSH and CDR2 LQKENI. Trimming left V 6 bases short and J 4 bases short, with 12 bases between. The CDR3 contains 13 residues. CDR3 sequence: CASSIGYPETQYF. The DNA of the CDR3 is TGTGCCAGCTCGATTGGGTATCCAGAGACCCAGTACTTC.

This clonotype was recorded a few times. V gene TRBV27 combines with J gene TRBJ2-2, with D perhaps matching TRBD2 (6 bases). The germline V and J ends were trimmed by 3 bases and 5 bases, with 10 bases remaining between them. Germline V lookup: CDR1 MNHEY, CDR2 SMNVEV (reference sequence). The CDR3 covers 14 residues. This chain's CDR3 is CASSLPGRTGELFF. In DNA form, the CDR3 reads TGTGCCAGCAGTTTGCCAGGGAGGACCGGGGAGCTGTTTTTT.

This clonotype came up a few times. The chain combines TRBV20-1 with TRBJ2-2; 8 nucleotides line up with TRBD1. V shed 6 bases, J shed 4 bases, and the junction held 7 bases outside the gene matches. In germline, CDR1 is DFQATT, CDR2 SNEGSKA (reference sequence). There are 14 residues in the CDR3. The CDR3 spells CSASWTGRTGELFF. As DNA, the CDR3 is TGCAGTGCCAGCTGGACAGGGCGCACCGGGGAGCTGTTTTTT.

This clonotype was recorded a few times. V is TRBV2 and J is TRBJ2-2; D gene ambiguous. Germline V gives CDR1 SNHLY, CDR2 FYNNEI. This CDR3 is built from 14 residues. V gave up 6 bases and J gave up 6 bases, with 14 bases separating them. CDR3 coding DNA: TGTGCCAGCAGATGGACCGAGACTCCCGGGGAGCTGTTTTTT. Translation gives CASRWTETPGELFF.

This clonotype came up a few times. As DNA, the CDR3 is TGTGCCAGCAGCGTAGCGGGAGCCGACTACAATGAGCAGTTCTTC. Encoded protein: CASSVAGADYNEQFF. The J gene is TRBJ2-1, the V gene TRBV9, with a tentative D call TRBD2 (6 bases). Germline V gene data show CDR1 as SGDLS and CDR2 as YYNGEE. V lost 0 bases and J 3 bases, leaving 10 bases between the germline ends. The CDR3 covers 15 residues.